This T cell receptor (beta chain) was found in a study of PD-1 blockade in classical Hodgkin lymphoma. No patient escaped relapse after autologous stem cell transplantation, and brentuximab vedotin exposure varied. TCRdb keeps only in-frame clones here, not all; method: immunoSEQ multiplex PCR. This table has 53,000 or so clones, over 70% appearing once. The CDR3 loop spans 12 amino acids. Germline V gene data show CDR1 as LNHDA and CDR2 as SQIVND (reference sequence). Trimming cost V 6 bases and J 0 bases, with 3 bases left between them. The chain employs TRBV19 and TRBJ1-5; D unclear. The receptor was isolated from a human donor with classical Hodgkin lymphoma. Sample: peripheral blood mononuclear cells (PBMCs), taken at baseline. CDR3 loop: CASRGSNQPQHF. The CDR3 DNA sequence: TGTGCCAGTAGGGGTAGCAATCAGCCCCAGCATTTT.